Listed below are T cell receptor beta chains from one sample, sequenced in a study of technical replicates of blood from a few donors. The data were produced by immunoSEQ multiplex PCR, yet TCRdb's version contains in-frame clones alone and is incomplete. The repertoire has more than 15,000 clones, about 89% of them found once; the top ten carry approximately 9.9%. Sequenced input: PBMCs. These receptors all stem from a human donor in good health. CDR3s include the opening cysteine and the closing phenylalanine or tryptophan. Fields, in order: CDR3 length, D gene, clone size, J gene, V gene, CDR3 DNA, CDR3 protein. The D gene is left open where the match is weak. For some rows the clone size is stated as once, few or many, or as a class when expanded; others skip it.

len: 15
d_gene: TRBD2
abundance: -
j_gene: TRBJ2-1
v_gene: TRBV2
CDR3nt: TGTGCCAGCAGTGGGAATAGCGGGAGAGGGTATGAGCAGTTCTTC
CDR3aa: CASSGNSGRGYEQFF

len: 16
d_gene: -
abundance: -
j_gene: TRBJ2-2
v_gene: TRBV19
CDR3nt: TGTGCCAGTAGTCCTATACCGGGAGACGCCCCCGGGGAGCTGTTTTTT
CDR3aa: CASSPIPGDAPGELFF

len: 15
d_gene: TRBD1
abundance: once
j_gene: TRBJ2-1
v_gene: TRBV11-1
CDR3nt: TGTGCCAGCAGTTTACCGGGACAGGGGGCCCAAGAGCAGTTCTTC
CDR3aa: CASSLPGQGAQEQFF

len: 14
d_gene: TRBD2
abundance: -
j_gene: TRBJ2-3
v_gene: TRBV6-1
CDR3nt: TGTGCCAGCACCTTACTAGCGGGACCAGATACGCAGTATTTT
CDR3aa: CASTLLAGPDTQYF

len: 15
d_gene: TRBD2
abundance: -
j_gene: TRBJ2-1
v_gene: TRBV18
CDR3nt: TGTGCCAGCTCAGAGGGACTAGCGGAAGCCAATGAGCAGTTCTTC
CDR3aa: CASSEGLAEANEQFF

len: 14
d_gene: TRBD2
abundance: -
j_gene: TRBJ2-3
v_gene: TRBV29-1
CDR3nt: TGCAGCGTGGCTAGCGGGAGGGCCACAGATACGCAGTATTTT
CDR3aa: CSVASGRATDTQYF

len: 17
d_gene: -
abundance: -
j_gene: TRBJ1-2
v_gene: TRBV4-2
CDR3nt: TGTGCCAGCAGCCAACACCCCGGACAGTTAACTAACTATGGCTACACCTTC
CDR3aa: CASSQHPGQLTNYGYTF

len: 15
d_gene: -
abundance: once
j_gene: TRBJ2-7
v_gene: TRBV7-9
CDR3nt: TGTGCCAGCAGCCCTCTTGGGGGGTCGACCTACGAGCAGTACTTC
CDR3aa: CASSPLGGSTYEQYF

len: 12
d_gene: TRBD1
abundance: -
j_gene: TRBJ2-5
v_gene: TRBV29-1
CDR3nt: TGCAGCGCGGGACAGATCCAAGAGACCCAGTACTTC
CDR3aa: CSAGQIQETQYF

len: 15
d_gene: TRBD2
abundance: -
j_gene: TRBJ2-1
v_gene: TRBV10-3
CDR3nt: TGTGCCATCAGTGAACCTAGCGGGATCTACAATGAGCAGTTCTTC
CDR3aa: CAISEPSGIYNEQFF

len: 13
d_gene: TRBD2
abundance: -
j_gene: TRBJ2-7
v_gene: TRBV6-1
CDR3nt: TGTGCCAGCAGTGAGCTGGCTAGCGGAGAGCAGTACTTC
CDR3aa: CASSELASGEQYF